This is a list of T cell receptor beta chains from one sample in a study of CD8 T cells in ankylosing spondylitis. In TCRdb, the 5' RACE reads were re-called with MiXCR into one record per CDR3 protein. The table records roughly 90,000 distinct CDR3 sequences, about 8.3% of them present only once. The sequencing input was blood, either unsorted or a sorted T cell fraction (not recorded which). The receptors here all came from a male donor with ankylosing spondylitis or in good health (not recorded which). CDR3s include the opening cysteine and the closing phenylalanine or tryptophan. Fields, in order: clone size, V gene, D gene, J gene, CDR3 DNA, CDR3 protein. A D gene is named only where the DNA matches it firmly. Clone size, where shown, is once, few, many, or a class for clones that have expanded.

abundance: many
v_gene: TRBV18
d_gene: TRBD2
j_gene: TRBJ2-7
CDR3nt: TGTGCCAGCTCGACGGGACTAGCGGGCTCCTACGAGCAGTACTTC
CDR3aa: CASSTGLAGSYEQYF

abundance: .
v_gene: TRBV9
d_gene: .
j_gene: TRBJ2-2
CDR3nt: TGTGCCAGCAGCGTACAGGGGCCGAACACCTGGGAGCTGTTTTTT
CDR3aa: CASSVQGPNTWELFF

abundance: .
v_gene: TRBV18
d_gene: TRBD1
j_gene: TRBJ2-1
CDR3nt: TGTGCCAGCACAACCGGACAGGGCGGGCCCTACAATGAGCAGTTCTTC
CDR3aa: CASTTGQGGPYNEQFF

abundance: few
v_gene: TRBV4-3
d_gene: TRBD1
j_gene: TRBJ2-7
CDR3nt: TGCGCCAGCAGCCAACAGTGGGGACAGGGATCCTACGAGCAGTACTTC
CDR3aa: CASSQQWGQGSYEQYF

abundance: many
v_gene: TRBV10-3
d_gene: .
j_gene: TRBJ2-2
CDR3nt: TGTGCCATCACGGCGGACACGACCGGGGAGCTGTTTTTT
CDR3aa: CAITADTTGELFF

abundance: many
v_gene: TRBV11-3
d_gene: TRBD2
j_gene: TRBJ2-5
CDR3nt: TGTGCCAGCAGCCAGGGAGGGGATTGGGAGACCCAGTACTTC
CDR3aa: CASSQGGDWETQYF

abundance: .
v_gene: TRBV7-9
d_gene: .
j_gene: TRBJ2-3
CDR3nt: TGTGCCAGCAGCTTATGGGCTAAGGTCACAGATACGCAGTATTTT
CDR3aa: CASSLWAKVTDTQYF

abundance: many
v_gene: TRBV20-1
d_gene: .
j_gene: TRBJ1-4
CDR3nt: TGCAGTGCTAGTCATAATGAAAAACTGTTTTTT
CDR3aa: CSASHNEKLFF

abundance: many
v_gene: TRBV29-1
d_gene: .
j_gene: TRBJ1-5
CDR3nt: TGCAGCGTTGGGTCAGGGCGTGGACAGCCCCAGCATTTT
CDR3aa: CSVGSGRGQPQHF

abundance: many
v_gene: TRBV6-2/TRBV6-3
d_gene: TRBD2
j_gene: TRBJ2-7
CDR3nt: TGTGCCAGCAGTTACACCTGGTCTAGCGGGAGATCCTACGAGCAGTACTTC
CDR3aa: CASSYTWSSGRSYEQYF

abundance: .
v_gene: TRBV4-1
d_gene: .
j_gene: TRBJ1-1
CDR3nt: TGCGCCAGCAGCCAAGAAGCGGAGGGCACTGAAGCTTTCTTT
CDR3aa: CASSQEAEGTEAFF

abundance: many
v_gene: TRBV7-2
d_gene: .
j_gene: TRBJ1-1
CDR3nt: TGTGCCAGCAGCCAGGCGGGGGGAGCTTTCTTT
CDR3aa: CASSQAGGAFF

abundance: many
v_gene: TRBV19
d_gene: .
j_gene: TRBJ1-2
CDR3nt: TGTGCCAGTAGTTCGACAGTTAACTATGGCTACACCTTC
CDR3aa: CASSSTVNYGYTF

abundance: many
v_gene: TRBV4-2
d_gene: .
j_gene: TRBJ2-7
CDR3nt: TGTGCCAGCAGCCCCGACGCCTACGAGCAGTACTTC
CDR3aa: CASSPDAYEQYF

abundance: many
v_gene: TRBV29-1
d_gene: TRBD2
j_gene: TRBJ2-5
CDR3nt: TGCAGCGTTCGACTAGCGGGAGAAGAGACCCAGTACTTC
CDR3aa: CSVRLAGEETQYF

abundance: .
v_gene: TRBV5-5
d_gene: TRBD1
j_gene: TRBJ2-3
CDR3nt: TGTGCCAGCAGCTCCGGGACAGGGAGCACAGATACGCAGTATTTT
CDR3aa: CASSSGTGSTDTQYF

abundance: .
v_gene: TRBV5-8
d_gene: .
j_gene: TRBJ2-7
CDR3nt: TGTGCCAGCAGACCCGGGCTCCGCTCCTACGAGCAGTACTTC
CDR3aa: CASRPGLRSYEQYF

abundance: many
v_gene: TRBV5-6
d_gene: .
j_gene: TRBJ1-5
CDR3nt: TGTGCCAGCAGCTTAGGGGAGGTCAATCAGCCCCAGCATTTT
CDR3aa: CASSLGEVNQPQHF

abundance: many
v_gene: TRBV11-1
d_gene: .
j_gene: TRBJ2-5
CDR3nt: TGTGCCAGCAGCTCCCGGCAGGGTTTACAAGAGACCCAGTACTTC
CDR3aa: CASSSRQGLQETQYF

abundance: many
v_gene: TRBV12-3/TRBV12-4
d_gene: .
j_gene: TRBJ2-1
CDR3nt: TGTGCCAGCAGCTCGAATGGGGCCCAGCAGTTCTTC
CDR3aa: CASSSNGAQQFF

abundance: many
v_gene: TRBV2
d_gene: .
j_gene: TRBJ2-5
CDR3nt: TGTGCCAGCAGTGAAATGGGGGAGACCCAGTACTTC
CDR3aa: CASSEMGETQYF

abundance: many
v_gene: TRBV27
d_gene: .
j_gene: TRBJ2-3
CDR3nt: TGTGCCAGCAGTTTCAAGGCGGACCCCCTACTCGTTCATACGCAGTATTTT
CDR3aa: CASSFKADPLLVHTQYF

abundance: many
v_gene: TRBV9
d_gene: .
j_gene: TRBJ2-3
CDR3nt: TGTGCCAGCAGCGTAGCTTTGCAAGGGGCCGGAGCTAGCACAGATACGCAGTATTTT
CDR3aa: CASSVALQGAGASTDTQYF

abundance: many
v_gene: TRBV20-1
d_gene: .
j_gene: TRBJ2-3
CDR3nt: TGCAGTGCAATCGGACCCTCTAGCACAGATACGCAGTATTTT
CDR3aa: CSAIGPSSTDTQYF

abundance: many
v_gene: TRBV11-2
d_gene: .
j_gene: TRBJ2-7
CDR3nt: TGTGCCAGCAGCTTAGCGGTGCAGCCCTACGAGCAGTACTTC
CDR3aa: CASSLAVQPYEQYF

abundance: many
v_gene: TRBV27
d_gene: TRBD1
j_gene: TRBJ1-2
CDR3nt: TGTGCCAGCAGTTTCTACAGGGGGAAGAACTATGGCTACACCTTC
CDR3aa: CASSFYRGKNYGYTF

abundance: .
v_gene: TRBV20-1
d_gene: .
j_gene: TRBJ1-5
CDR3nt: TGCAGTGCTAGAGATGTCCCAGGCGGGGGCAATCAGCCCCAGCATTTT
CDR3aa: CSARDVPGGGNQPQHF

abundance: many
v_gene: TRBV29-1
d_gene: .
j_gene: TRBJ2-1
CDR3nt: TGCAGCGTTATAGTAGCACAGAGCTCCTACAATGAGCAGTTCTTC
CDR3aa: CSVIVAQSSYNEQFF

abundance: many
v_gene: TRBV20-1
d_gene: .
j_gene: TRBJ2-4
CDR3nt: TGCAGTGCTCCCGAGGGGGCCAAAAACATTCAGTACTTC
CDR3aa: CSAPEGAKNIQYF

abundance: many
v_gene: TRBV20-1
d_gene: TRBD1
j_gene: TRBJ2-1
CDR3nt: TGCAGTGCCTCGCTGGGGACAGGGCTTCAGCATGAGCAGTTCTTC
CDR3aa: CSASLGTGLQHEQFF

abundance: many
v_gene: TRBV20-1
d_gene: TRBD2
j_gene: TRBJ2-5
CDR3nt: TGCAGTGCCGCGACTAGCGGACAAGAGACCCAGTACTTC
CDR3aa: CSAATSGQETQYF